This TCR beta chain was identified during a study of CD8 T cells in ankylosing spondylitis. Trimming cost V 3 bases and J 4 bases, with 14 bases left between them. The CDR3 contains 15 residues. Germline CDR1 reads SGHTA; CDR2 reads FQGNSA. General observations from the study: CD8+ disease-linked clones were present at relatively low frequencies in blood. Enrichment of disease-linked clones was reportedly significant in matched ankylosing spondylitis synovial fluid. Several of the motif variants were reported before in synovial fluid and blood from reactive arthritis. Characteristic of ankylosing spondylitis blood, it appeared, was a TCR beta motif comprising several highly homologous variants.

This clonotype was recorded a few times. Its antigen remains unknown. TCRdb analysed the 5' RACE reads with MiXCR anew, one entry per CDR3 protein. The table includes approximately 500,000 distinct CDR3 sequences, roughly 13% detected once. The sequence was obtained from a male donor with ankylosing spondylitis. Sequenced material: blood, either unsorted or a sorted T cell fraction (not recorded which). The chain couples TRBV7-2 to TRBJ2-3; D ambiguous. The CDR3 loop is CASSFRTGGADTQYF. CDR3 nucleotide sequence: TGTGCCAGCAGCTTTCGGACCGGCGGAGCAGATACGCAGTATTTT.